Each of the 7 T cell receptor beta chains below was sequenced from the same sample in a study of Graves' ophthalmopathy and Graves' hyperthyroidism. Scientists amplified the TCR beta CDR3 regions from RNA transcripts. Scientists carried out first-round RT-PCR using HTBI primers and then a second-round multiplex PCR. Using its own MiXCR run on the multiplex PCR reads, TCRdb lists one record per CDR3 protein. This sample has hundreds of thousands of distinct CDR3 sequences, with around 20% found just once. The sequenced sample consisted of peripheral blood. The receptors shown here come from a woman aged 18-29 years with stable Graves' hyperthyroidism.

This clonotype occurred many times. The rearrangement uses TRBV2 and TRBJ2-2; unclear D gene. CDR1 SNHLY and CDR2 FYNNEI come from the germline V gene. CDR3 size: 13 residues. Trimming removed 5 bases at V and 5 bases at J, with 9 bases between. The DNA for the CDR3 is TGTGCCAGCAGTCTTCTTAAGACCGGGGAGCTGTTTTTT. It encodes CASSLLKTGELFF. Together with reference TRBV2 and TRBJ2-2, the CDR3 gives the full variable domain: EPEVTQTPSHQVTQMGQEVILRCVPISNHLYFYWYRQILGQKVEFLVSFYNNEISEKSEIFDDQFSVERPDGSNFTLKIRSTKLEDSAMYFCASSLLKTGELFFGEGSRLTVL.

In its sample, this clonotype was seen many times. This chain links TRBV6-1 with TRBJ1-5, with a weak D call TRBD1 (5 bases). Trimming removed 6 bases from V and 0 bases from J, with 12 bases in between. The germline gives CDR1 MNHNS, CDR2 SASEGT. CDR3 length: 15 amino acids. The CDR3 region is CASSLGTDSNQPQHF. In nucleotides, the CDR3 is TGTGCCAGCAGCCTCGGGACTGATAGCAATCAGCCCCAGCATTTT.

Many counts were recorded for this clonotype. CDR3 nucleotide sequence: TGTGCCAGCAGTTATTTTGACAGGAGGGAGCAGTACTTC. It encodes CASSYFDRREQYF. The chain couples TRBV6-2 or TRBV6-3 to TRBJ2-7; TRBD1 is a possible D gene (6 bases). Germline V gene sequence: CDR1 MNHEY, CDR2 SVGEGT. Trimming removed 3 bases at V and 7 bases at J, with 13 bases between. CDR3 length: 13 residues.

Many counts were recorded for this clonotype. The CDR3 DNA sequence: TGTGCCAGCAGGGCAGGGGTGGTCGGCAACACTGAAGCTTTCTTT. This gives the protein CASRAGVVGNTEAFF. The chain carries TRBV6-5 and TRBJ1-1; the D gene is possibly TRBD1 (6 bases). Germline V lookup: CDR1 MNHEY, CDR2 SVGAGI. The CDR3 consists of 15 residues. Trimming cost V 6 bases and J 2 bases, with 16 bases left between them.

This clonotype was counted at least ten times. The chain carries TRBV6-5 and TRBJ1-6, with TRBD1 matching over 9 bases. This CDR3 region has 19 residues. Germline V gene sequence: CDR1 MNHEY, CDR2 SVGAGI. Unmatched junction bases numbered 12, after V lost 2 bases and J lost 4 bases. CDR3 sequence reads: CASSYGGTGSPPYNSPLHF. DNA for the CDR3: TGTGCCAGCAGTTACGGGGGGACAGGGTCCCCTCCGTATAATTCACCCCTCCACTTT.

This clonotype was seen ten or more times. The V call is TRBV5-1, the J call TRBJ1-2, with 7 bases identical to TRBD1. The junction had 2 bases not matched to a gene; V was cut back by 0 bases and J by 0 bases. The CDR3 totals 15 residues. In germline, CDR1 is SGHRS, CDR2 YFSETQ. CDR3 nucleotide sequence: TGCGCCAGCAGCTTGGGTGGGACAGCTAACTATGGCTACACCTTC. This codes for CASSLGGTANYGYTF.

This clonotype was seen repeatedly, ten times or more. The rearrangement uses TRBV6-2 or TRBV6-3 and TRBJ2-7; 8 positions agree with TRBD2. V was clipped by 6 bases and J by 2 bases; unmatched bases: 9. Looked up from germline, CDR1 is MNHEY and CDR2 is SVGEGT. The CDR3 spans 15 residues. CDR3 sequence (DNA): TGTGCCAGCAGCCGCGGGGAGCGGGAGCCCTACGAGCAGTACTTC. This gives the protein CASSRGEREPYEQYF.